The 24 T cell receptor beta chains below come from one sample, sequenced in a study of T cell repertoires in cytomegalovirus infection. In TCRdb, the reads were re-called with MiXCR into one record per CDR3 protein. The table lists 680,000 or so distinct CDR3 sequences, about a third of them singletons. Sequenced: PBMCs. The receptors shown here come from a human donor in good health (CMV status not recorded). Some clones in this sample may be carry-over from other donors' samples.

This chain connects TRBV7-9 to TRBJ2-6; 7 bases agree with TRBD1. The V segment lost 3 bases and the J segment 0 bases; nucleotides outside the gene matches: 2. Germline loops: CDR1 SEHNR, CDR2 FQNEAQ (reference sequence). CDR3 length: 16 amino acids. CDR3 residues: CASSLAGGSGANVLTF. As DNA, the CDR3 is TGTGCCAGCAGCTTGGCAGGGGGCTCTGGGGCCAACGTCCTGACTTTC.

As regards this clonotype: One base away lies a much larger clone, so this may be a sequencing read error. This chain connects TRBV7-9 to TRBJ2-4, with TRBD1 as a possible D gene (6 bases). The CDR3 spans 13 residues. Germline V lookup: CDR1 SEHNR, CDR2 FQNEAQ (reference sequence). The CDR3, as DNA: TGTGCCAGCAGCTCTGACAGGCTGGACATTCATTACTTC. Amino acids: CASSSDRLDIHYF.

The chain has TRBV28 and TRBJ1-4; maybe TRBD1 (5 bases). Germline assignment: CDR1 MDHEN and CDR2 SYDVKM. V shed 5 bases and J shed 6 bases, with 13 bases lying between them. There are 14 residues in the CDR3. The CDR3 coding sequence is TGTGCCAGCAGTCTCCCAGGGTATCATGAAAAACTGTTTTTT. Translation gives CASSLPGYHEKLFF.

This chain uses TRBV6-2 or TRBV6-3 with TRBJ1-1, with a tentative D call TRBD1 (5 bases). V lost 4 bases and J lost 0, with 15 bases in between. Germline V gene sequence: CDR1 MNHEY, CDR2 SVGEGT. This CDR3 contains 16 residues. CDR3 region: CASSFGSRGVNTEAFF. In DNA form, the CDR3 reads TGTGCCAGCAGTTTTGGGTCAAGGGGCGTGAACACTGAAGCTTTCTTT.

Here the CDR3 reads CSATAGNHGELFF. The CDR3 DNA reads as TGCAGTGCTACCGCGGGTAATCACGGGGAGCTGTTTTTT. The J gene is TRBJ2-2, the V gene TRBV20-1, with a possible D match to TRBD2 (5 bases). Trimming took 4 bases from V and 7 from J, leaving 13 bases between them. CDR1 is DFQATT and CDR2 is SNEGSKA in the germline V gene (reference sequence). This CDR3 region has 13 residues.

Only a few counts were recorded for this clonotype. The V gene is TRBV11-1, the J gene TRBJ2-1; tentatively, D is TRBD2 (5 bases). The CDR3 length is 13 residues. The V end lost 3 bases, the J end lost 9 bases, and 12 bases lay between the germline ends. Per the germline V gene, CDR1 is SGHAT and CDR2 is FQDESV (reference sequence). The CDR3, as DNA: TGTGCCAGCAGCTTTGCTCCGGGGATTGAGCAGTTCTTC. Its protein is CASSFAPGIEQFF.

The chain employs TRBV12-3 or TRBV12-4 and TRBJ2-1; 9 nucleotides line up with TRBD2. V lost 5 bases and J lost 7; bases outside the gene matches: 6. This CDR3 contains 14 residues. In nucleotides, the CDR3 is TGTGCCAGCAGTATCAGCGGGAGGTCGAATGAGCAGTTCTTC. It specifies CASSISGRSNEQFF.

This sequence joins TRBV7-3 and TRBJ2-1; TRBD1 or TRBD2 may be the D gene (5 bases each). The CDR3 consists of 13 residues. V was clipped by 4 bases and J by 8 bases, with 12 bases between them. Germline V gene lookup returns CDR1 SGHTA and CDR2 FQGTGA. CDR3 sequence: CASSWGPGDEQFF. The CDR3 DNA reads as TGTGCCAGCAGCTGGGGACCTGGAGATGAGCAGTTCTTC.

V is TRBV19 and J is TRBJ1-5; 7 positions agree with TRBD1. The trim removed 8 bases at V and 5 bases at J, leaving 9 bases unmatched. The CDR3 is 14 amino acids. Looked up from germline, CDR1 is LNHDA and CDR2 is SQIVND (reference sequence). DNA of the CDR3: TGTGCCAGTGGGGGCACAGGGGTCGATCAGCCCCAGCATTTT. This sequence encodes CASGGTGVDQPQHF.

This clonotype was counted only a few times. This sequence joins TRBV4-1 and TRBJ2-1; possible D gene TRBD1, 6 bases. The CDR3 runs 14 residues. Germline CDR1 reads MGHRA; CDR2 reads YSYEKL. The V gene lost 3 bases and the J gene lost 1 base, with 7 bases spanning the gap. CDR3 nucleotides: TGCGCCAGCAGCCAGGGGGCTTCCTACAATGAGCAGTTCTTC. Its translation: CASSQGASYNEQFF.

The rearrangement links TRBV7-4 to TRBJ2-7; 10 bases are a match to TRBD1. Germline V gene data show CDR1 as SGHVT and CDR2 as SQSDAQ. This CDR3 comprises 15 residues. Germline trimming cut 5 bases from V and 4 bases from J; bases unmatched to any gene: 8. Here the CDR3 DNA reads TGTGCCAGCAGCCATACCGACAGGGGGCTATACGAGCAGTACTTC. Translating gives CASSHTDRGLYEQYF.

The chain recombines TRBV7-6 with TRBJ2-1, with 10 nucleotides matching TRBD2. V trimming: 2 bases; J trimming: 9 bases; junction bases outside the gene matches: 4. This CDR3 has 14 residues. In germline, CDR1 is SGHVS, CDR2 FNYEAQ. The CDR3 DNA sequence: TGTGCCAGCAGCTTACTAGCGGGGGTTCTTGAGCAGTTCTTC. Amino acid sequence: CASSLLAGVLEQFF.

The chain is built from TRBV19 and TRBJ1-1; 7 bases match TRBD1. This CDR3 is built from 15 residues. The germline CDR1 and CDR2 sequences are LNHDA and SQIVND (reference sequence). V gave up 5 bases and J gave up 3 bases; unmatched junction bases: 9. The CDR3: CASSARQGRDTEAFF. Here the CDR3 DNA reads TGTGCCAGTAGTGCCAGACAGGGTCGGGACACTGAAGCTTTCTTT.

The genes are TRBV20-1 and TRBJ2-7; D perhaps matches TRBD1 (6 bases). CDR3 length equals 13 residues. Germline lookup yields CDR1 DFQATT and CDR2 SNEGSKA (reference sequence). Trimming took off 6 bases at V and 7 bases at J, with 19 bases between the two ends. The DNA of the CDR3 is TGCAGTGCCAAAATAACAGGGCGTATGGAGCAGTACTTC. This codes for CSAKITGRMEQYF.

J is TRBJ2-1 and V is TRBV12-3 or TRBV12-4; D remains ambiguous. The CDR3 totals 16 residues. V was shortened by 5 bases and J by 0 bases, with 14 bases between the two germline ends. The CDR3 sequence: CASSTRAPSSYNEQFF. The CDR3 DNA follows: TGTGCCAGCAGTACCCGGGCCCCGAGCTCCTACAATGAGCAGTTCTTC.

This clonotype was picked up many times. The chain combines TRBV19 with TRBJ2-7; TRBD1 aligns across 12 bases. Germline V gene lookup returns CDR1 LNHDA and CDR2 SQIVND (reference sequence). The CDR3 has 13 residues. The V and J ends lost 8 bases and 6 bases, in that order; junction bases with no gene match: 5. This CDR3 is CASARDRGLEQYF. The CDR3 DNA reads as TGTGCCAGTGCCCGGGACAGGGGGCTCGAGCAGTACTTC.

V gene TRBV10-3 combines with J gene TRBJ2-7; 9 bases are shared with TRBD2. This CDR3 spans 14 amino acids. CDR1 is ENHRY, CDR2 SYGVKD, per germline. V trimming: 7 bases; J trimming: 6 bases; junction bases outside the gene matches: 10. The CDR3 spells CAIKGREGPREQYF. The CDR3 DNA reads TGTGCCATCAAAGGGCGGGAGGGCCCTCGCGAGCAGTACTTC.

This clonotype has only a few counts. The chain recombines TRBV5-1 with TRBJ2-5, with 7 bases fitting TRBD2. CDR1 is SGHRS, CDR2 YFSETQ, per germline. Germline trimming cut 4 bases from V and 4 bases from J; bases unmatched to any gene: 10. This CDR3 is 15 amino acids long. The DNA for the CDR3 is TGCGCCAGCAGCCTGTCGGGCGGGGGTTCAGAGACCCAGTACTTC. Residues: CASSLSGGGSETQYF.

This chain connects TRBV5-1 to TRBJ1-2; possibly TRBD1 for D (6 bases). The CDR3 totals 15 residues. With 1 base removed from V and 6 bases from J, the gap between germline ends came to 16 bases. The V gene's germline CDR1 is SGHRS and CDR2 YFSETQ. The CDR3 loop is CASSLSYRVSDGYTF. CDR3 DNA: TGCGCCAGCAGCTTGTCGTACAGGGTCAGTGATGGCTACACCTTC.

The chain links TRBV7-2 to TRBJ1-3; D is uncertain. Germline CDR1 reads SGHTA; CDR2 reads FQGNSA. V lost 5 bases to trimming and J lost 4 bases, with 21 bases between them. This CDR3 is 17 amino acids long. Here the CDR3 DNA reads TGTGCCAGCAGCCAACGAAACAGCGCAGGTCGGGGAAACACCATATATTTT. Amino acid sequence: CASSQRNSAGRGNTIYF.

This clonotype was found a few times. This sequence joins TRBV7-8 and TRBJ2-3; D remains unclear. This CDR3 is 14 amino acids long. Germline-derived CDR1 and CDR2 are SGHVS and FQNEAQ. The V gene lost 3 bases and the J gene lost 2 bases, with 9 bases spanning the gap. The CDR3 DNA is TGTGCCAGCAGCTTGAAAAAGATCACAGATACGCAGTATTTT. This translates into CASSLKKITDTQYF.

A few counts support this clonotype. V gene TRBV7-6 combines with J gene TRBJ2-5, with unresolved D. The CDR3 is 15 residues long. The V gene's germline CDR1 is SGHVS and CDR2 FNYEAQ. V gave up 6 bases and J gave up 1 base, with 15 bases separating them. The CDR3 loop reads CASSSRGVPQETQYF. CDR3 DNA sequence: TGTGCCAGCAGTTCCCGAGGAGTCCCCCAAGAGACCCAGTACTTC.

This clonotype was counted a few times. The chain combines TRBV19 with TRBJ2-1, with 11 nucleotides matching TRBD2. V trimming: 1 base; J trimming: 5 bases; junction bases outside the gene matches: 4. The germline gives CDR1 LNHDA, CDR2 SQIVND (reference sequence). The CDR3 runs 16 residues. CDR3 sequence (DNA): TGTGCCAGTAGTATAGTAGCTAGCGGGAGGAACAATGAGCAGTTCTTC. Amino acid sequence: CASSIVASGRNNEQFF.

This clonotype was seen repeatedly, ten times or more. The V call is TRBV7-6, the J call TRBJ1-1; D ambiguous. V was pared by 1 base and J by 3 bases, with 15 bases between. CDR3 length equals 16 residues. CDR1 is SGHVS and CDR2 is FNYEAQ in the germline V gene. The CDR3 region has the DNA TGTGCCAGCAGCTTAGGTGGAGTGGGCTCTGACACTGAAGCTTTCTTT. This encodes CASSLGGVGSDTEAFF. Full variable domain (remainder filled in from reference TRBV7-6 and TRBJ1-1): GAGVSQSPRYKVTKRGQDVALRCDPISGHVSLYWYRQALGQGPEFLTYFNYEAQQDKSGLPNDRFSAERPEGSISTLTIQRTEQRDSAMYRCASSLGGVGSDTEAFFGQGTRLTVV.